This T cell receptor beta chain was sequenced for a study of OX40 agonist ivuxolimab in advanced cancers. The overall study: It was ivuxolimab, an agonistic anti-OX40 (CD134) antibody, that patients were treated with. 40% to 50% of patients had received prior checkpoint inhibitor therapy.

Findings and caveats of the study: The work left the antigen specificity of expanded peripheral T cells undetermined. The authors also found low normalized T-cell clonal expansion in some nonresponders.

About this clone itself: What it binds is not known.

The data were produced by immunoSEQ multiplex PCR, yet TCRdb's version contains in-frame clones alone and is incomplete. The sample includes under 90,000 clones, around 92% of them seen just once. Germline V CDR1 and CDR2: SNHLY, FYNNEI. Deletions cut 6 bases from V and 0 bases from J, with 15 bases between. The CDR3 contains 16 residues. The specimen was CD4+ or CD8+ T cells sorted from blood, collected in a trial of the OX40 agonist ivuxolimab. The origin of this receptor is an adult with an advanced solid tumor such as melanoma, head and neck, liver or kidney cancer. This chain connects TRBV2 to TRBJ2-1; perhaps TRBD2 as D (6 bases). Written as DNA, the CDR3 is TGTGCCAGCAGATATGGACTAACAAACTCCTACAATGAGCAGTTCTTC. Protein product: CASRYGLTNSYNEQFF.